Shown below are 25 T cell receptor beta chains from a single sample sequenced in a study of blood T cell repertoires in COVID-19. The method was immunoSEQ multiplex PCR; TCRdb's version includes in-frame clones alone and lacks a portion of them. This table has 80,000 to 95,000 clones, 70% to 90% appearing once. The sample consisted of peripheral blood. These receptor sequences come from an older woman with acute or convalescent COVID-19.

V and J are TRBV10-2 and TRBJ1-5, with no clear D. The germline V gene has CDR1 WSHSY and CDR2 SAAADI. Trimming shortened V by 0 bases and J by 8 bases, and 5 bases separated the two germline ends. CDR3 size: 12 residues. The chain's CDR3 is CASSESLEPQHF. CDR3 sequence (DNA): TGCGCCAGCAGTGAGTCCCTCGAGCCCCAGCATTTT.

The V and J genes are TRBV9 and TRBJ1-2, with 9 bases matching TRBD1. There are 14 residues in the CDR3. CDR1 SGDLS and CDR2 YYNGEE come from the germline V gene. Trimming removed 0 bases from V and 8 bases from J; junction bases left unmatched: 5. This CDR3 is CASSVEQGAAGYTF. The CDR3 bases are TGTGCCAGCAGCGTAGAACAGGGGGCTGCCGGCTACACCTTC.

The genes are TRBV7-9 and TRBJ2-5, with D perhaps TRBD2 (7 bases). Between the trimmed V and J ends, which lost 3 bases and 5 bases, there was a span of 28 bases. In germline, CDR1 is SEHNR, CDR2 FQNEAQ (reference sequence). This CDR3 is 19 amino acids long. As DNA, the CDR3 is TGTGCCAGCAGCTTGGGGACAACTAGCGTCGGGAGAATAAGGGAGACCCAGTACTTC. It codes for CASSLGTTSVGRIRETQYF.

V usage is TRBV2 and J usage is TRBJ1-5; a possible D gene is TRBD1 (6 bases). Germline values: CDR1 SNHLY, CDR2 FYNNEI. CDR3 length equals 16 residues. Trimming shortened V by 1 base and J by 0 bases, and 10 bases separated the two germline ends. CDR3 protein: CASSEDGTFSNQPQHF. The CDR3 bases are TGTGCCAGCAGTGAAGATGGGACATTTAGCAATCAGCCCCAGCATTTT.

This sequence joins TRBV5-1 and TRBJ1-6; 8 bases line up with TRBD1. After removal of 4 bases from V and 4 bases from J, the junction contained 19 bases not matched to a gene. In germline, CDR1 is SGHRS, CDR2 YFSETQ. The CDR3 length is 20 residues. The CDR3: CASSRTTGGGHGPYNSPLHF. CDR3 DNA sequence: TGCGCCAGCAGCCGGACTACAGGGGGGGGCCATGGTCCTTATAATTCACCCCTCCACTTT. Full variable domain (outside the CDR3, taken from reference TRBV5-1 and TRBJ1-6): KAGVTQTPRYLIKTRGQQVTLSCSPISGHRSVSWYQQTPGQGLQFLFEYFSETQRNKGNFPGRFSGRQFSNSRSEMNVSTLELGDSALYLCASSRTTGGGHGPYNSPLHFGNGTRLTVT.

CDR3: CASSPAGSYSNQPQHF. As DNA, the CDR3 is TGTGCCAGCAGCCCCGCGGGCTCCTATAGCAATCAGCCCCAGCATTTT. The chain employs TRBV7-9 and TRBJ1-5, with unresolved D. The CDR3 spans 16 residues. Germline CDR1 is SEHNR and CDR2 is FQNEAQ (reference sequence). Trimming pared 5 bases from V and 0 bases from J, leaving 14 bases between.

V usage is TRBV5-6 and J usage is TRBJ1-1; 10 bases line up with TRBD1. Germline loops: CDR1 SGHDT, CDR2 YYEEEE. The CDR3 is 17 residues long. With 5 bases clipped from V and 2 bases from J, the junction kept 12 bases outside the gene matches. Here the CDR3 DNA reads TGTGCCAGCAGGACGACAGGGGGCCCACTCGGCAACACTGAAGCTTTCTTT. Protein: CASRTTGGPLGNTEAFF.

The chain uses TRBV7-2 and TRBJ2-1; 10 bases map to TRBD2. After removal of 5 bases from V and 5 bases from J, the junction contained 3 bases not matched to a gene. CDR3 length: 14 residues. The V gene's germline CDR1 is SGHTA and CDR2 FQGNSA. This CDR3 is CASSPGLANNEQFF. DNA of the CDR3: TGTGCCAGCAGCCCGGGACTAGCGAACAATGAGCAGTTCTTC.

V usage is TRBV2 and J usage is TRBJ1-4; maybe TRBD1 (6 bases). The CDR3 loop spans 14 amino acids. V lost 6 bases and J 4 bases, leaving 12 bases between the germline ends. From germline, CDR1 is SNHLY and CDR2 FYNNEI. CDR3 residues: CASREQGGNEKLFF. For the CDR3, the DNA is TGTGCCAGCAGAGAACAGGGAGGTAATGAAAAACTGTTTTTT.

Written as DNA, the CDR3 is TGTGCCAGCAGTTCCGAGCGGGAGATCACCTACGAGCAGTACGTC. Translation gives CASSSEREITYEQYV. This rearrangement joins TRBV6-6 to TRBJ2-7; 8 nucleotides line up with TRBD2. V lost 4 bases to trimming and J lost 2 bases; unmatched junction nucleotides: 7. The CDR3 is made up of 15 amino acids. CDR1 is MNHNY and CDR2 is SVGAGI in the germline V gene (reference sequence).

The chain joins TRBV1 to TRBJ1-1; the table's D call of TRBD1 was not tested on the DNA. TRBV1 constitutes a pseudogene. The CDR3 is 21 amino acids. The CDR3 DNA follows: TGCACCAGCAGCCAAGGACGCGTATTGGATGGGGGCGAGGGGATGAACACTGAAGCTTTCTTT. Translation: CTSSQGRVLDGGEGMNTEAFF.

The V and J genes are TRBV19 and TRBJ2-3; unclear D gene. V lost 2 bases to trimming and J lost 6 bases, with 21 bases between them. The CDR3 totals 17 residues. The germline V gene has CDR1 LNHDA and CDR2 SQIVND (reference sequence). The CDR3 here is CASSIFGGAHTFDTQYF. CDR3 bases: TGTGCCAGTAGTATATTTGGCGGAGCACACACTTTCGATACGCAGTATTTT.

This clone turned up a few times. The V gene is TRBV27, the J gene TRBJ2-7; 8 nucleotides match TRBD2. Germline V gene sequence: CDR1 MNHEY, CDR2 SMNVEV (reference sequence). With V trimmed by 3 bases and J by 7 bases, 8 bases remained unmatched. CDR3 size: 14 residues. Written as DNA, the CDR3 is TGTGCCAGCAGTTTTGGAAGCGGGAGCCGTGAGCAGTACGTC. This translates into CASSFGSGSREQYV.

This chain links TRBV29-1 with TRBJ1-5; the D is unclear. CDR1 and CDR2 (germline): SQVTM, ANQGSEA. The CDR3 runs 15 residues. V lost 6 bases, J lost 0 bases, and 15 bases lay in between. Here the CDR3 reads CSVAEKYPSNQPQHF. The CDR3 region has the DNA TGCAGCGTCGCAGAAAAGTACCCTAGCAATCAGCCCCAGCATTTT.

The rearrangement joins TRBV13 to TRBJ2-1, with D unclear. The CDR3 extends over 13 amino acids. Trimming stripped 5 bases from V and 7 bases from J, with 12 bases between. Germline values: CDR1 PRHDT, CDR2 FYEKMQ (reference sequence). The CDR3, as DNA: TGTGCCAGCAGCCCCCTAATACGGAATGAGCAGTTCTTC. Protein product: CASSPLIRNEQFF.

The V gene is TRBV15, the J gene TRBJ1-3; D unclear. Germline assignment: CDR1 LNHNV and CDR2 YYDKDF (reference sequence). The length of the CDR3 is 16 residues. Between the trimmed V and J ends, which lost 0 bases and 0 bases, there was a span of 9 bases. As DNA, the CDR3 is TGTGCCACCAGCAGAGAGAGCGGCAGCTCTGGAAACACCATATATTTT. Its translation: CATSRESGSSGNTIYF.

This rearrangement joins TRBV28 to TRBJ2-1; 7 positions agree with TRBD1. The CDR3 has 15 amino acids. The germline V gene has CDR1 MDHEN and CDR2 SYDVKM. Trimming took 6 bases from V and 4 from J; bases not matched to a gene: 9. The CDR3 DNA reads as TGTGCCAGCAGCCTCACCGGGACAGTATACAATGAGCAGTTCTTC. This translates into CASSLTGTVYNEQFF.

This clone was counted a few times. This rearrangement joins TRBV19 to TRBJ1-1, with 8 bases lining up with TRBD1. The V gene's germline CDR1 is LNHDA and CDR2 SQIVND (reference sequence). J was trimmed by 2 bases and V by 0 bases; bases with no gene match: 2. This CDR3 has 15 amino acids. The CDR3 DNA follows: TGTGCCAGTAGTATAGAGGACAGGGTTAACACTGAAGCTTTCTTT. Its translation: CASSIEDRVNTEAFF.

The rearrangement uses TRBV15 and TRBJ2-3; TRBD1 agrees at 7 bases. Looked up from germline, CDR1 is LNHNV and CDR2 is YYDKDF (reference sequence). Trimming removed 0 bases from V and 3 bases from J; junction bases left unmatched: 9. CDR3 size: 17 residues. CDR3 residues: CATSRDGMQGDTDTQYF. The CDR3 DNA reads TGTGCCACCAGCAGAGATGGAATGCAGGGGGATACAGATACGCAGTATTTT.

The rearrangement uses TRBV6-5 and TRBJ1-5; D gene unclear. The V and J ends lost 6 bases and 5 bases respectively, with 11 bases between them. Germline V gives CDR1 MNHEY, CDR2 SVGAGI. The CDR3 is made up of 13 amino acids. The CDR3 is CASSFRLDQPQHF. The DNA of the CDR3 is TGTGCCAGCAGCTTCCGGCTAGATCAGCCCCAGCATTTT.

V is TRBV5-1 and J is TRBJ1-1; unclear D gene. CDR1 SGHRS and CDR2 YFSETQ come from the germline V gene. The CDR3 is made up of 16 amino acids. Between the trimmed V and J ends, which lost 2 bases and 0 bases, there was a span of 14 bases. CDR3 sequence reads: CASSFGVLGMNTEAFF. The CDR3, as DNA: TGCGCCAGCAGCTTCGGGGTTCTGGGTATGAACACTGAAGCTTTCTTT. Drawing the rest from reference TRBV5-1 and TRBJ1-1, the complete variable domain is KAGVTQTPRYLIKTRGQQVTLSCSPISGHRSVSWYQQTPGQGLQFLFEYFSETQRNKGNFPGRFSGRQFSNSRSEMNVSTLELGDSALYLCASSFGVLGMNTEAFFGQGTRLTVV.

V gene TRBV7-2 combines with J gene TRBJ1-3; possibly TRBD1 for D (6 bases). The germline CDR1 and CDR2 sequences are SGHTA and FQGNSA. CDR3 size: 16 residues. V lost 5 bases and J lost 3, with 17 bases in between. In DNA, the CDR3 is TGTGCCAGCAGCCAGGGGCGGGAGCTAGGTGGAAACACCATATATTTT. It specifies CASSQGRELGGNTIYF.

The chain combines TRBV6-2 or TRBV6-3 with TRBJ2-1, with TRBD1 matching over 7 bases. The trim removed 6 bases at V and 9 bases at J, leaving 5 bases unmatched. This CDR3 comprises 12 residues. From germline, CDR1 is MNHEY and CDR2 SVGEGT. This CDR3 reads CASRPDRVEQFF. In DNA form, the CDR3 reads TGTGCCAGCAGACCTGACAGGGTTGAGCAGTTCTTC.

This clone was picked up one time. The chain links TRBV11-3 to TRBJ2-1; 8 nucleotides match TRBD2. Trimming took 4 bases from V and 3 from J; bases not matched to a gene: 5. The CDR3 consists of 15 residues. Germline V CDR1 and CDR2: SGHNT, YENEEA. The DNA of the CDR3 is TGTGCCAGCAGCTCACTAGCGGTACTCTACAATGAGCAGTTCTTC. This codes for CASSSLAVLYNEQFF.

The V gene is TRBV11-2, the J gene TRBJ2-2; TRBD1 aligns across 7 bases. CDR3 size: 14 residues. Germline loops: CDR1 SGHAT, CDR2 FQNNGV. The V segment lost 1 base and the J segment 6 bases; nucleotides outside the gene matches: 2. In DNA, the CDR3 is TGTGCCAGCAGCTTAGTCCAGGGGGCCGGGGAGCTGTTTTTT. This translates into CASSLVQGAGELFF. The full variable domain, in which reference TRBV11-2 and TRBJ2-2 provide the parts outside the CDR3, is EAGVAQSPRYKIIEKRQSVAFWCNPISGHATLYWYQQILGQGPKLLIQFQNNGVVDDSQLPKDRFSAERLKGVDSTLKIQPAKLEDSAVYLCASSLVQGAGELFFGEGSRLTVL.